This is a list of T cell receptor beta chains from one sample in a study of lung T cells in sarcoidosis with Löfgren's syndrome. TCRdb called the reads again in MiXCR, with one record for every CDR3 protein. The sample lists around 60,000 distinct CDR3 sequences, 20% to 25% occurring once. The sample consisted of CD4+ T cells from PBMCs. The origin of the receptors is a human donor with sarcoidosis (Löfgren's syndrome or another form), or a control subject (not recorded which). The CDR3 runs from the conserved cysteine through the conserved F or W. The order of the fields is J gene, V gene, D gene, clone size, CDR3 protein, CDR3 DNA. D genes are given only for firm matches. Only part of the rows carry a size: once, few, many, or a class if the clone is expanded.

J gene: TRBJ2-3
V gene: TRBV6-2/TRBV6-3
D gene: .
clone size: many
CDR3 protein: CASSYGTDSTDTQYF
CDR3 DNA: TGTGCCAGCAGTTACGGGACCGACTCCACAGATACGCAGTATTTT

J gene: TRBJ1-1
V gene: TRBV11-2
D gene: .
clone size: many
CDR3 protein: CASSSPGLGETEAFF
CDR3 DNA: TGTGCCAGCAGCTCCCCGGGGTTGGGAGAGACTGAAGCTTTCTTT

J gene: TRBJ1-2
V gene: TRBV19
D gene: .
clone size: few
CDR3 protein: CASSIPADNYGYTF
CDR3 DNA: TGTGCCAGTAGTATCCCGGCAGACAACTATGGCTACACCTTC

J gene: TRBJ1-5
V gene: TRBV12-3/TRBV12-4
D gene: TRBD1
clone size: many
CDR3 protein: CASSTTGYSNQPQHF
CDR3 DNA: TGTGCCAGCAGCACGACAGGGTATAGCAATCAGCCCCAGCATTTT

J gene: TRBJ1-5
V gene: TRBV7-9
D gene: TRBD1
clone size: many
CDR3 protein: CASGQGREQPQHF
CDR3 DNA: TGTGCGAGCGGACAGGGCCGAGAACAGCCCCAGCATTTT

J gene: TRBJ2-3
V gene: TRBV6-4
D gene: .
clone size: .
CDR3 protein: CASSRLRAGTDTQYF
CDR3 DNA: TGTGCCAGCAGCCGCTTACGGGCGGGCACAGATACGCAGTATTTT

J gene: TRBJ1-1
V gene: TRBV20-1
D gene: .
clone size: many
CDR3 protein: CSAIFTVAFF
CDR3 DNA: TGCAGTGCTATATTTACGGTGGCTTTCTTT

J gene: TRBJ2-7
V gene: TRBV20-1
D gene: TRBD2
clone size: .
CDR3 protein: CSAIAGGGTYEQYF
CDR3 DNA: TGCAGTGCTATAGCGGGAGGGGGGACCTACGAGCAGTACTTC

J gene: TRBJ2-1
V gene: TRBV6-6
D gene: .
clone size: once
CDR3 protein: CASSYSYGEVYNEQFF
CDR3 DNA: TGTGCCAGCAGTTACTCGTATGGCGAAGTTTACAATGAGCAGTTCTTC

J gene: TRBJ1-6
V gene: TRBV20-1
D gene: TRBD1
clone size: few
CDR3 protein: CSARPGQGSSPLHF
CDR3 DNA: TGCAGTGCCAGGCCTGGACAGGGAAGTTCACCCCTCCACTTT

J gene: TRBJ2-7
V gene: TRBV19
D gene: TRBD2
clone size: many
CDR3 protein: CASSMLAGGDEQYF
CDR3 DNA: TGTGCCAGTAGTATGCTAGCGGGAGGGGACGAGCAGTACTTC

J gene: TRBJ2-5
V gene: TRBV20-1
D gene: .
clone size: many
CDR3 protein: CSAGSGTQYF
CDR3 DNA: TGCAGTGCTGGCTCCGGGACCCAGTACTTC

J gene: TRBJ2-3
V gene: TRBV13
D gene: TRBD2
clone size: few
CDR3 protein: CASSGGLAGGRGTDTQYF
CDR3 DNA: TGTGCCAGCAGCGGGGGACTAGCGGGGGGGCGAGGCACAGATACGCAGTATTTT

J gene: TRBJ2-1
V gene: TRBV6-1
D gene: TRBD1
clone size: many
CDR3 protein: CASTPDRGSYNEQFF
CDR3 DNA: TGTGCCAGCACTCCGGACAGGGGCTCCTACAATGAGCAGTTCTTC

J gene: TRBJ2-3
V gene: TRBV29-1
D gene: .
clone size: .
CDR3 protein: CSVEVPGTDTQYF
CDR3 DNA: TGCAGCGTAGAAGTACCGGGCACAGATACGCAGTATTTT

J gene: TRBJ2-1
V gene: TRBV18
D gene: TRBD2
clone size: .
CDR3 protein: CASSPLLAGASYNVQFF
CDR3 DNA: TGTGCCAGCTCACCATTATTAGCGGGGGCCTCCTACAATGTGCAGTTCTTC

J gene: TRBJ2-2
V gene: TRBV27
D gene: .
clone size: many
CDR3 protein: CASSLSMGLWAGELFF
CDR3 DNA: TGTGCCAGCAGTTTATCGATGGGGCTCTGGGCCGGGGAGCTGTTTTTT

J gene: TRBJ2-3
V gene: TRBV9
D gene: TRBD1
clone size: .
CDR3 protein: CASSHRGPSQDTQYF
CDR3 DNA: TGTGCCAGCAGCCACAGGGGGCCCAGTCAGGATACGCAGTATTTT

J gene: TRBJ2-1
V gene: TRBV7-2
D gene: TRBD2
clone size: many
CDR3 protein: CASSFSFGTSPFF
CDR3 DNA: TGTGCCAGCAGCTTTAGTTTTGGGACTAGTCCTTTCTTC

J gene: TRBJ2-1
V gene: TRBV7-3
D gene: TRBD2
clone size: .
CDR3 protein: CASSPMAGGSYEQFF
CDR3 DNA: TGTGCCAGCAGCCCGATGGCTGGCGGGAGCTATGAGCAGTTCTTC

J gene: TRBJ2-7
V gene: TRBV6-2/TRBV6-3
D gene: .
clone size: .
CDR3 protein: CASRPRTRGGSYEQCF
CDR3 DNA: TGTGCCAGCAGACCTCGGACAAGGGGCGGCTCCTACGAGCAGTGCTTC